The source of this T cell receptor beta chain is a study of Graves' ophthalmopathy and Graves' hyperthyroidism. Study-level points and caveats: The study's model predicted ophthalmopathy progression at 70.59% sensitivity and approximately 78% specificity.

Pregnant or lactating patients and those with other autoimmune diseases or uncontrolled infections were excluded. Orbital computed tomography, thyroid ultrasound, TRAb, serum thyroxine and clinical symptoms formed the basis of diagnosis. The PBMCs had their origin in about 9.7 ml of fresh peripheral blood. V lost 3 bases, J lost 1 base, and 7 bases lay in between. There are 12 residues in the CDR3. Germline CDR1 is DFQATT and CDR2 is SNEGSKA (reference sequence). The authors amplified TCR beta CDR3 regions, and they did so from RNA transcripts for repertoire sequencing. First-round RT-PCR used HTBI primers; second-round multiplex PCR followed. TCRdb reanalysed the multiplex PCR reads using MiXCR and keeps one entry per CDR3 protein. The sample lists under 350,000 distinct CDR3 sequences; roughly a sixth were seen once. This clonotype was counted many times. Its antigen is unidentified.

Sequenced input: peripheral blood. The genes are TRBV20-1 and TRBJ2-7, with D possibly being TRBD2 (5 bases). This receptor was taken from an adult man with Graves' ophthalmopathy. CDR3 sequence (DNA): TGCAGTGCTAGGAGCGGTTCCTACGAGCAGTACTTC. Its translation: CSARSGSYEQYF.